This T cell receptor (beta chain) was identified in a study of blood T cell repertoires in COVID-19. Looking at the study overall: Samples came from the United States, Italy and Spain, spanning acute and convalescent COVID-19. From T cells, B-cell-depleted T cells, or PBMCs came the material, which was cDNA or gDNA.

TCRdb's table, derived via immunoSEQ multiplex PCR, lists solely in-frame clones and lacks some. The sample consists of around 470,000 clones, roughly 87% of them appearing once. This TCR came from a man younger than 30 with COVID-19, enrolled during active disease. Sequencing was carried out using peripheral blood.

Here the CDR3 reads CASSARLGTGNTDTQYF. In DNA form, the CDR3 reads TGTGCCAGCAGCGCCCGCCTGGGGACAGGGAACACAGATACGCAGTATTTT. The V call is TRBV9, the J call TRBJ2-3, with 9 bases aligning to TRBD1. The CDR3 length is 17 residues. Unmatched junction bases numbered 10, after V lost 3 bases and J lost 2 bases. Germline CDR1 is SGDLS and CDR2 is YYNGEE.